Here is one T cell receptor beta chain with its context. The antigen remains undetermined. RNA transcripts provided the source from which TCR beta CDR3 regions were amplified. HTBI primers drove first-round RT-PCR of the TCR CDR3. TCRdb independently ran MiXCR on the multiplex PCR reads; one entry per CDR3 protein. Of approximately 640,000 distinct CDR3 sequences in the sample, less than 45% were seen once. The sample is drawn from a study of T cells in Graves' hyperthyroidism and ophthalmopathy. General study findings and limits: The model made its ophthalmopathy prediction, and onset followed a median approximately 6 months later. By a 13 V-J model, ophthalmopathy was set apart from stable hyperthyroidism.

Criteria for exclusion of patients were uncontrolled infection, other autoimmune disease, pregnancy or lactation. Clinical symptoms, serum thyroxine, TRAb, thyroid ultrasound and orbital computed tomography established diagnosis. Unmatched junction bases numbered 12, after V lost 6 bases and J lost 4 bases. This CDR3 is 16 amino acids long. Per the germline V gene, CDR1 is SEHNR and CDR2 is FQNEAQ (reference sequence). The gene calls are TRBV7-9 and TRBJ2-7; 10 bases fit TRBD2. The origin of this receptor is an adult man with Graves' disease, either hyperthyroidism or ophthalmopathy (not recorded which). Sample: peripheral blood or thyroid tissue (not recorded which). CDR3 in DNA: TGTGCCAGCAGATTGAGCGGGGGGGCCGAGTCTTACGAGCAGTACTTC. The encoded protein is CASRLSGGAESYEQYF.